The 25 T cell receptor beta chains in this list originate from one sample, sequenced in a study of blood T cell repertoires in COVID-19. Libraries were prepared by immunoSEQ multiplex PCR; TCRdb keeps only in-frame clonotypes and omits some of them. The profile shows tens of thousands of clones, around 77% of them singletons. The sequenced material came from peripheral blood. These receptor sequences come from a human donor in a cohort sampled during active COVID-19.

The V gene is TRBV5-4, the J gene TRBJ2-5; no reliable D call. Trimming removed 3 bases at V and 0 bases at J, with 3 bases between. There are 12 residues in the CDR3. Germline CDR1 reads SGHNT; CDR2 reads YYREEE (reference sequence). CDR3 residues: CASSSYQETQYF. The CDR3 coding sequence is TGTGCCAGCAGCTCCTACCAAGAGACCCAGTACTTC.

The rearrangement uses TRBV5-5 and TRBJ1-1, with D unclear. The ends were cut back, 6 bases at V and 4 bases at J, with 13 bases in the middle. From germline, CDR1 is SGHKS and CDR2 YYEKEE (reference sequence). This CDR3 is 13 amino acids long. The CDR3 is CASIPGEGTEAFF. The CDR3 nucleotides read TGTGCCAGCATCCCGGGCGAGGGCACTGAAGCTTTCTTT.

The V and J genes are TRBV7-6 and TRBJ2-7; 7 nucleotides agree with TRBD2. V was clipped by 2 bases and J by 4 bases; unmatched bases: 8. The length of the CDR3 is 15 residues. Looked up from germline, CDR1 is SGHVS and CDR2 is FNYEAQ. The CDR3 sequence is CASSLSGTGGYEQYF. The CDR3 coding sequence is TGTGCCAGCAGCTTAAGTGGGACGGGGGGATACGAGCAGTACTTC.

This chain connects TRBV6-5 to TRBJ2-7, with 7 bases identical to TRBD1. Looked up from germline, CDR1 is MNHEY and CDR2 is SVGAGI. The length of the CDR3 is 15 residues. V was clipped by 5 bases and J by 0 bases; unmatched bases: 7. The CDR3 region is CASSRMGQISYEQYF. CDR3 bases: TGTGCCAGCAGTCGCATGGGACAGATCTCCTACGAGCAGTACTTC.

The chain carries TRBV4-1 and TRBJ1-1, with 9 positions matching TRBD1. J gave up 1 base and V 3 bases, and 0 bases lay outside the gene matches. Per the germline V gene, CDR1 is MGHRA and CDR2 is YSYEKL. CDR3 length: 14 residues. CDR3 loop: CASSQGQGNTEAFF. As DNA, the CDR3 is TGCGCCAGCAGCCAGGGACAGGGGAACACTGAAGCTTTCTTT.

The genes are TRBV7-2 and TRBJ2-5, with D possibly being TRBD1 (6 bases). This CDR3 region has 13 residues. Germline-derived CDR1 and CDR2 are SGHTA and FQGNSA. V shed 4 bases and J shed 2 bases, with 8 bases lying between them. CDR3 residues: CASSSGQQETQYF. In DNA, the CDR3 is TGTGCCAGCAGCTCCGGACAGCAAGAGACCCAGTACTTC. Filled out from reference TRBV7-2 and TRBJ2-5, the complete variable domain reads GAGVSQSPSNKVTEKGKDVELRCDPISGHTALYWYRQSLGQGLEFLIYFQGNSAPDKSGLPSDRFSAERTGGSVSTLTIQRTQQEDSAVYLCASSSGQQETQYFGPGTRLLVL.

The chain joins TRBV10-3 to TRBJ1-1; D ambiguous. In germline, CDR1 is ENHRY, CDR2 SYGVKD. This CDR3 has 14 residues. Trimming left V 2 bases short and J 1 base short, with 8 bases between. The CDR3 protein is CAISEGGPNTEAFF. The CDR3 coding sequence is TGTGCCATCAGTGAGGGAGGGCCGAACACTGAAGCTTTCTTT.

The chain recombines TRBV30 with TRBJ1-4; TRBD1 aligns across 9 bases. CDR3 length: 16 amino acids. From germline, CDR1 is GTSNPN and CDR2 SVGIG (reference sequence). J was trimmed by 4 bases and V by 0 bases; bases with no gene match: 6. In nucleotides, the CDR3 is TGTGCCTGGAGTGTTGGTACAGGGGGCATTAATGAAAAACTGTTTTTT. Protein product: CAWSVGTGGINEKLFF.

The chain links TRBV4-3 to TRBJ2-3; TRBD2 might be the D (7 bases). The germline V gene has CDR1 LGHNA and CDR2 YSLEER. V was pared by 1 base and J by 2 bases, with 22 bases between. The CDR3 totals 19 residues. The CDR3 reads CASSQGGPRGGPFTDTQYF. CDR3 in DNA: TGCGCCAGCAGCCAAGGGGGACCTAGGGGGGGCCCTTTCACAGATACGCAGTATTTT.

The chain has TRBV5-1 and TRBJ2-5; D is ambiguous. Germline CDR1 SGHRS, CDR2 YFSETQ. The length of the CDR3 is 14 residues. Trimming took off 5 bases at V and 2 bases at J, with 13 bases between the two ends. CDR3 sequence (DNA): TGCGCCAGCAGGCAGGATTCATTTCAAGAGACCCAGTACTTC. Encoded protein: CASRQDSFQETQYF.

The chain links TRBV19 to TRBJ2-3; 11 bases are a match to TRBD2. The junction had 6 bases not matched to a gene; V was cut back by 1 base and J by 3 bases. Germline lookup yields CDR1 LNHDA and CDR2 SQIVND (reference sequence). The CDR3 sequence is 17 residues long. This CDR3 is CASSIGYRLAGTDTQYF. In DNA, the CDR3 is TGTGCCAGTAGTATAGGGTACCGACTAGCGGGAACAGATACGCAGTATTTT.

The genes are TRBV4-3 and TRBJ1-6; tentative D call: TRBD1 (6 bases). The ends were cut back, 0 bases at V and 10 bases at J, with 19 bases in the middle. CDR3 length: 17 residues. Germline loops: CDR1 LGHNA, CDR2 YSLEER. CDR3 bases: TGCGCCAGCAGCCAAGAGGCGGACAGTAGGTGGAACTCACCCCTCCACTTT. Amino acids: CASSQEADSRWNSPLHF.

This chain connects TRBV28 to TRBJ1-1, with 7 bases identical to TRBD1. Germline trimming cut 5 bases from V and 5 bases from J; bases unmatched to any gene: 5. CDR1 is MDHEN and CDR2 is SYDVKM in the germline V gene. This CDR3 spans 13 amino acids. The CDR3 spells CASSTRQGTEAFF. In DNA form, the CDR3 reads TGTGCCAGCAGTACCAGACAGGGTACTGAAGCTTTCTTT.

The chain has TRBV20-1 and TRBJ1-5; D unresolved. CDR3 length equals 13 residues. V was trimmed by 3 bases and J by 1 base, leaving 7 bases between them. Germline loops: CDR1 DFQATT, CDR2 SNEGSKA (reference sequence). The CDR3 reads CSASLVSNQPQHF. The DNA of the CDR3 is TGCAGTGCTAGTCTCGTCAGCAATCAGCCCCAGCATTTT.

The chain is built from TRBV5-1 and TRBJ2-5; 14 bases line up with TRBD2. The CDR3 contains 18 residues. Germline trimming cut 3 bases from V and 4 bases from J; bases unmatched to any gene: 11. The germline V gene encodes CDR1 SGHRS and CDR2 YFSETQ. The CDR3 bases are TGCGCCAGCAGCTCCGGACTAGCGGGGGGCACGGCTGTAGAGACCCAGTACTTC. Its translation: CASSSGLAGGTAVETQYF.

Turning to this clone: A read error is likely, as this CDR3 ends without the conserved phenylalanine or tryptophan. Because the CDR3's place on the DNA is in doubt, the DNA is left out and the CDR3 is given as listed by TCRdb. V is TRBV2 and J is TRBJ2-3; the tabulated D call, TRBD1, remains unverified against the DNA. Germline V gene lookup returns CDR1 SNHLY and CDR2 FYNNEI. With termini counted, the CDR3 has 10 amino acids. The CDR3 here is CASSEYAEVY.

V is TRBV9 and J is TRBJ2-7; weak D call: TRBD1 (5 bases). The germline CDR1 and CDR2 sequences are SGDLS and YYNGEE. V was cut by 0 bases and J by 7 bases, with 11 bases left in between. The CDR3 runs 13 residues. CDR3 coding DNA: TGTGCCAGCAGCGTAGCAGGGTTGGGAGAGCAGTACTTC. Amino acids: CASSVAGLGEQYF.

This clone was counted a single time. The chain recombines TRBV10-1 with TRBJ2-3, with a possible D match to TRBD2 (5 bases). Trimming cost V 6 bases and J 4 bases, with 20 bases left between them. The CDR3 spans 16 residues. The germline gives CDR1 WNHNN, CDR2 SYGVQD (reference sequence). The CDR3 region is CASSRDPGLASDTQYF. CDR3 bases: TGCGCCAGCAGCCGGGATCCTGGGCTAGCATCAGATACGCAGTATTTT.

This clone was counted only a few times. CDR3: CASSKGAGGYGYTF. CDR3 coding DNA: TGTGCCAGCAGCAAGGGGGCAGGAGGCTATGGCTACACCTTC. V gene TRBV5-4 combines with J gene TRBJ1-2; 7 positions match TRBD1. The CDR3 is 14 residues long. V was pared by 4 bases and J by 4 bases, with 7 bases of the junction left unmatched. From germline, CDR1 is SGHNT and CDR2 YYREEE (reference sequence).

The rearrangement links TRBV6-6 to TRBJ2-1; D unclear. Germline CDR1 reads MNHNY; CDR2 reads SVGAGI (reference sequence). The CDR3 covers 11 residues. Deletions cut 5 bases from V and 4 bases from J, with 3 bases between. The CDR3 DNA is TGTGCCAGCAGTACTTACAATGAGCAGTTCTTC. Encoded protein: CASSTYNEQFF.

The CDR3 is CASSQLDGLGAGEQYF. The CDR3 DNA sequence: TGCGCCAGCAGCCAGTTGGATGGCCTGGGGGCGGGCGAGCAGTACTTC. V and J are TRBV4-1 and TRBJ2-7; perhaps TRBD1 as D (6 bases). There are 16 residues in the CDR3. The germline gives CDR1 MGHRA, CDR2 YSYEKL. Trimming removed 3 bases at V and 6 bases at J, with 21 bases between.

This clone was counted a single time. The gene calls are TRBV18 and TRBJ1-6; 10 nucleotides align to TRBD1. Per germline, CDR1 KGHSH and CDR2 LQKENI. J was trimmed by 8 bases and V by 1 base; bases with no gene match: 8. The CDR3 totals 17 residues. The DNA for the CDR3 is TGTGCCAGCTCACCACAGTCGGACAGGGGGATCTATTCACCCCTCCACTTT. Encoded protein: CASSPQSDRGIYSPLHF.

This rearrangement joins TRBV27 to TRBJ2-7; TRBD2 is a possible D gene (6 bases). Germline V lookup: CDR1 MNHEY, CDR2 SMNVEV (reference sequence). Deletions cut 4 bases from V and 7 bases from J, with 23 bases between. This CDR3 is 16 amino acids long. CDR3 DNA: TGTGCCAGCAGTTATTCCGGCTGGGAAAGGAGGGAAGAGCAGTACTTC. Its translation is CASSYSGWERREEQYF.

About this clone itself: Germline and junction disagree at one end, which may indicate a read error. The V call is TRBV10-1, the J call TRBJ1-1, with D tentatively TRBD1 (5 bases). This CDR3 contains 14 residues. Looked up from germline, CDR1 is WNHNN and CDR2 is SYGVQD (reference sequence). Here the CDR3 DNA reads TGCGCCAGCAGTGAGTCAGGTCGAGGGACTGAGGCTTTCTTT. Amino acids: CASSESGRGTEAFF.

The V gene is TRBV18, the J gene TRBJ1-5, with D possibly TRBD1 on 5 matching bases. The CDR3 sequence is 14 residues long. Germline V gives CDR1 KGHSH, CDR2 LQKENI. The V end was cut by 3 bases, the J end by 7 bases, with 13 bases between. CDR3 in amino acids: CASSPDWGRQPQHF. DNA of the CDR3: TGTGCCAGCTCACCCGACTGGGGGAGGCAGCCCCAGCATTTT.